This TCR beta chain was found in a study of Ad26.COV2.S vaccination and SARS-CoV-2 variants. Produced via immunoSEQ multiplex PCR; TCRdb's table is partial and in-frame only. Of about 350,000 clones listed, around 88% are singletons. Germline CDR1 MDHEN, CDR2 SYDVKM. CDR3 length: 12 residues. The V gene lost 6 bases and the J gene lost 2 bases, with 5 bases spanning the gap. The treatment: around 19 received Ad26.COV2.S at low or high dose, single or two shots; a few received placebo; per-sample allocation not given. Samples were taken on day 63 after the first vaccine or placebo injection. This specimen was peripheral blood, taken in a trial of Ad26.COV2.S vaccine versus placebo. The clonotype was recovered from a person between 18 and 59 years old who received the Ad26.COV2.S COVID-19 vaccine or a placebo. The chain is built from TRBV28 and TRBJ1-5, with D uncertain. This CDR3 reads CASSVRNQPQHF. In DNA form, the CDR3 reads TGTGCCAGCAGCGTCCGCAATCAGCCCCAGCATTTT.